This T cell receptor (beta chain) was recovered during a study of cytomegalovirus exposure and HLA in healthy donors. Study at large: There were about 85 million unique TCRs (from HLA-typed donors) in an early data release.

This CDR3 region has 15 residues. Germline-derived CDR1 and CDR2 are MNHNY and SVGAGI (reference sequence). V lost 6 bases and J lost 0, with 11 bases in between. Study findings and constraints: As confirmed in vitro, three CMV-associated chains were specific for CMV antigens. Presence/absence analyses treated sequencing depth as roughly uniform across donors. Later analysis placed DRB1 highest and HLA-C lowest in TCR association rates, which differed by HLA locus.

Researchers ran the PCR with 60 Vbeta and 13 Jbeta primers. The repertoire was sequenced with immunoSEQ multiplex PCR; TCRdb's copy has only in-frame clones and lacks some. The profile shows under 150,000 clones, over 75% of them singletons. Worth noting for this clone: No antigen is known for it.

The sequencing input was PBMCs. The sequence was obtained from a woman aged 25 to 39 in good health and CMV-seropositive. The chain recombines TRBV6-6 with TRBJ2-2, with a weak D call TRBD2 (5 bases). CDR3 sequence reads: CASSPLGPNTGELFF. The CDR3 coding sequence is TGTGCCAGCAGCCCACTAGGACCGAACACCGGGGAGCTGTTTTTT.